These 18 T cell receptor beta chains came from one sample sequenced in a study of OX40 agonist ivuxolimab in advanced cancers. The protocol was immunoSEQ multiplex PCR, while the TCRdb copy is restricted to in-frame clones and leaves out a portion. The data show tens of thousands of clones, with 82% seen just once and 1.5% to 2% held by the top ten. The sequencing here drew on CD4+ or CD8+ T cells sorted from blood, taken in a trial of the OX40 agonist ivuxolimab. These receptors were taken from an adult with an advanced solid tumor such as melanoma, head and neck, liver or kidney cancer.

V usage is TRBV27 and J usage is TRBJ1-1; D not resolved. With 5 bases removed from V and 1 base from J, the gap between germline ends came to 8 bases. Germline V gives CDR1 MNHEY, CDR2 SMNVEV (reference sequence). This CDR3 comprises 13 residues. The DNA for the CDR3 is TGTGCCAGCAGTCCCTCATCGAACACTGAAGCTTTCTTT. Translation: CASSPSSNTEAFF.

This chain joins TRBV13 and TRBJ2-6; D is perhaps TRBD1 (5 bases). Germline V gives CDR1 PRHDT, CDR2 FYEKMQ (reference sequence). The CDR3 contains 14 residues. Between the trimmed V and J ends, which lost 0 bases and 9 bases, there was a span of 9 bases. The CDR3 DNA follows: TGTGCCAGCAGCTTAGGACAGGAAGGCAACGTCCTGACTTTC. Translation gives CASSLGQEGNVLTF.

The sample holds a few counts of this clone. CDR3 DNA sequence: TGCAGCGTTGGGGCAGGAGATACGCAGTATTTT. Protein product: CSVGAGDTQYF. The chain recombines TRBV29-1 with TRBJ2-3; D is unclear. CDR3 length: 11 residues. Germline V gives CDR1 SQVTM, CDR2 ANQGSEA. The V gene lost 4 bases and the J gene lost 5 bases, with 7 bases spanning the gap.

This clone came up once. Additional DNA sequences in this sample encode the identical CDR3. The genes are TRBV5-1 and TRBJ2-5; D unresolved. Trimming removed 2 bases from V and 2 bases from J, with 1 base in between. Germline V lookup: CDR1 SGHRS, CDR2 YFSETQ. CDR3 length: 11 residues. This CDR3 is CASSFQETQYF. The DNA of the CDR3 is TGCGCCAGCAGCTTTCAAGAGACCCAGTACTTC.

The chain links TRBV5-6 to TRBJ1-1; D is ambiguous. The germline V gene has CDR1 SGHDT and CDR2 YYEEEE. V was cut by 0 bases and J by 3 bases, with 9 bases left in between. This CDR3 has 14 amino acids. The CDR3 region has the DNA TGTGCCAGCAGCTTGGGTGTGCAAGACACTGAAGCTTTCTTT. As protein: CASSLGVQDTEAFF.

The chain joins TRBV30 to TRBJ2-3; TRBD1 or TRBD2 may be the D gene (5 bases each). The CDR3 extends over 13 amino acids. Germline V gene data show CDR1 as GTSNPN and CDR2 as SVGIG (reference sequence). Trimming left V 5 bases short and J 8 bases short, with 17 bases between. The CDR3 DNA follows: TGTGCCTGGGGGGGATCCTTGCAGGGTACGCAGTATTTT. As protein: CAWGGSLQGTQYF. The entire variable domain, with the rest obtained from reference TRBV30 and TRBJ2-3, is as follows: SQTIHQWPATLVQPVGSPLSLECTVEGTSNPNLYWYRQAAGRGLQLLFYSVGIGQISSEVPQNLSASRPQDRQFILSSKKLLLSDSGFYLCAWGGSLQGTQYFGPGTRLTVL.

This clone has a single count. V usage is TRBV2 and J usage is TRBJ1-2; tentative D call: TRBD1 (6 bases). The CDR3 extends over 14 amino acids. The germline V and J ends were trimmed by 0 bases and 8 bases, with 13 bases remaining between them. From germline, CDR1 is SNHLY and CDR2 FYNNEI. In DNA, the CDR3 is TGTGCCAGCAGTGAAGCCGGACAGATAAAAGGCTACACCTTC. Residues: CASSEAGQIKGYTF.

The V gene is TRBV5-1, the J gene TRBJ1-6, with D possibly TRBD1 on 5 matching bases. CDR1 SGHRS and CDR2 YFSETQ come from the germline V gene. The CDR3 sequence is 15 residues long. V was pared by 4 bases and J by 7 bases, with 15 bases between. CDR3 DNA sequence: TGCGCCAGCAGCCACGGGACGGAAGGGAATTCACCCCTCCACTTT. Its protein product is CASSHGTEGNSPLHF. Using reference TRBV5-1 and TRBJ1-6 for the parts outside the CDR3, the full variable domain is KAGVTQTPRYLIKTRGQQVTLSCSPISGHRSVSWYQQTPGQGLQFLFEYFSETQRNKGNFPGRFSGRQFSNSRSEMNVSTLELGDSALYLCASSHGTEGNSPLHFGNGTRLTVT.

This clone is a singleton in its sample. This chain links TRBV5-4 with TRBJ1-1; the D is unclear. CDR1 is SGHNT and CDR2 is YYREEE in the germline V gene (reference sequence). Trimming took 4 bases from V and 1 from J, leaving 11 bases between them. The CDR3 contains 14 residues. This chain's CDR3 is CASSLDGGNTEAFF. As DNA, the CDR3 is TGTGCCAGCAGCCTAGACGGAGGGAACACTGAAGCTTTCTTT.

The V call is TRBV9, the J call TRBJ1-4; D unclear. The length of the CDR3 is 16 residues. V dropped 1 base and J dropped 7 bases, with 17 bases sitting between them. CDR1 is SGDLS and CDR2 is YYNGEE in the germline V gene. Written as DNA, the CDR3 is TGTGCCAGCAGCGTATCCCCCTTGGACGGGAGTGAAAAACTGTTTTTT. Protein product: CASSVSPLDGSEKLFF.

The table lists this clone with a few counts. V and J are TRBV21-1 and TRBJ2-5; the table assigns TRBD2, which was not confirmed against the DNA. TRBV21-1 is annotated as a pseudogene. The CDR3 runs 12 residues. In DNA, the CDR3 is TGTGCCAGCAGCACGGGGATGGAGACCCAGTACTTC. As protein: CASSTGMETQYF.

This sequence joins TRBV4-1 and TRBJ2-1, with 15 bases lining up with TRBD2. After removal of 2 bases from V and 8 bases from J, the junction contained 16 bases not matched to a gene. The CDR3 covers 20 residues. Germline V gene data show CDR1 as MGHRA and CDR2 as YSYEKL. CDR3 nucleotide sequence: TGCGCCAGCAGCCAACGAGAGGGACTAGCGGGGGGTCCCAGCCAGGATGAGCAGTTCTTC. This encodes CASSQREGLAGGPSQDEQFF.

This chain links TRBV7-8 with TRBJ2-5, with TRBD1 matching over 7 bases. V dropped 5 bases and J dropped 4; count of bases not matched to a gene: 13. CDR3 size: 16 residues. Per germline, CDR1 SGHVS and CDR2 FQNEAQ. CDR3 DNA sequence: TGTGCCAGCAGCACAAACAGGGGCGCGCGTCGAGAGACCCAGTACTTC. It codes for CASSTNRGARRETQYF.

V is TRBV7-2 and J is TRBJ2-7, with D uncertain. V lost 2 bases to trimming and J lost 3 bases, with 11 bases between them. CDR3 length: 14 amino acids. Looked up from germline, CDR1 is SGHTA and CDR2 is FQGNSA. CDR3 sequence: CASSLNRVGYEQYF. CDR3 sequence (DNA): TGTGCCAGCAGCTTAAATAGGGTCGGCTACGAGCAGTACTTC.

The gene calls are TRBV4-1 and TRBJ1-2; D call uncertain. The CDR3 covers 15 residues. Per the germline V gene, CDR1 is MGHRA and CDR2 is YSYEKL. Deletions cut 4 bases from V and 4 bases from J, with 16 bases between. The CDR3 protein is CASSPVEGTFYGYTF. CDR3 in DNA: TGCGCCAGCAGCCCCGTGGAAGGTACATTCTATGGCTACACCTTC.

The chain employs TRBV30 and TRBJ1-1, with D maybe TRBD1 (6 bases). The CDR3 runs to 13 residues. V lost 1 base and J 5 bases, leaving 11 bases between the germline ends. Germline lookup yields CDR1 GTSNPN and CDR2 SVGIG (reference sequence). The chain's CDR3 is CAWSAQGNTEAFF. The DNA of the CDR3 is TGTGCCTGGAGTGCACAGGGAAATACTGAAGCTTTCTTT. Supplemented by reference TRBV30 and TRBJ1-1, the full variable domain reads SQTIHQWPATLVQPVGSPLSLECTVEGTSNPNLYWYRQAAGRGLQLLFYSVGIGQISSEVPQNLSASRPQDRQFILSSKKLLLSDSGFYLCAWSAQGNTEAFFGQGTRLTVV.

V is TRBV28 and J is TRBJ1-2, with D tentatively TRBD1 (5 bases). V shed 4 bases and J shed 2 bases, with 11 bases lying between them. Germline assignment: CDR1 MDHEN and CDR2 SYDVKM. This CDR3 has 14 residues. The CDR3 sequence is CASSWGGSNYGYTF. The CDR3 nucleotides read TGTGCCAGCAGTTGGGGGGGGAGCAACTATGGCTACACCTTC.

The CDR3: CASRIAGASTDTQYF. For the CDR3, the DNA is TGTGCCAGCAGGATAGCGGGGGCCAGCACAGATACGCAGTATTTT. The chain joins TRBV5-6 to TRBJ2-3; 9 bases are shared with TRBD2. CDR3 length equals 15 residues. Germline V gene data show CDR1 as SGHDT and CDR2 as YYEEEE. Unmatched junction bases numbered 4, after V lost 5 bases and J lost 0 bases.